This T cell receptor (beta chain) was obtained from a study of T-cell reconstitution after alpha-beta-depleted transplantation in children listed by TCRdb under 2016. Concerning the study at large: Using TCR repertoire profiling, the study quantitatively followed how T-cell immune reconstitution unfolded in children after TCRalphabeta/CD19-depleted allogeneic hematopoietic cell transplantation.

Spanning cysteine to phenylalanine, the CDR3 consists of 14 amino acids. Only CDR3 DNA is held: 42 bases, read in frame from base 1. Reading the germline V gene gives CDR1 SQVTM and CDR2 ANQGSEA. The trim is 4 bases for V and 0 bases for J, with a gap of 9 bases between the germline ends. The method behind the library was PCR. Sequenced using an Illumina HiSeq 2500. TCR library preparation used molecular barcoding, with unique molecular identifiers applied to normalize quantification of the TCRbeta repertoire. Starting from the raw public reads, TCRdb applied fastp trimming at Q25, assembled clones with MiXCR and retained in-frame beta chains. CDR3 protein duplicates are merged, each entry listing the most common genes and DNA. The sample profile shows 400,000 to 500,000 distinct CDR3 sequences; about a tenth of them were found once. The top ten hold over 4.5% of the sample. This clonotype was counted at least ten times. Its target antigen remains unknown. Base qualities are not recorded, but no much larger clone differs from it by a single base.

The input for sequencing was PBMCs from the stem cell graft donor, taken from the stem cell graft. The chain links TRBV29-1 with TRBJ2-2, with no confidently assigned D gene. The TCR originated in a human donor who donated a stem cell graft to a child with acute myeloid leukemia. The CDR3 region reads CSVGTPANTGELFF. In nucleotides, the sequence is TGCAGCGTTGGAACCCCCGCGAACACCGGGGAGCTGTTTTTT.